This T cell receptor (beta chain) was documented in a study of cytomegalovirus exposure and HLA in healthy donors. Study-wide context: When 350 to 500 donors were genotyped, roughly 82% of them were found to fall in the Caucasian-associated ancestry cluster. Findings of the study overall: Several top significant clusters appeared, in a later analysis, to be linked to common viral pathogens.

The germline V gene has CDR1 SGHRS and CDR2 YFSETQ. The CDR3 runs to 15 residues. Trimming cost V 4 bases and J 1 base, with 12 bases left between them. Comment on this clone: Its specificity is unknown.

The donors gave bone marrow, and they were healthy. This PCR relied on a set of 60 Vbeta primers and 13 Jbeta primers. Profiled with immunoSEQ multiplex PCR; TCRdb holds only in-frame clones, not every one. Of about 89,000 clones in the sample, roughly 9.4% are singletons; the top ten hold around 4.9%. Sequencing input: PBMCs. The chain has TRBV5-1 and TRBJ1-3; a weak D match, TRBD1 (6 bases). This TCR derives from a man aged 50 to 60 in good health and CMV-seropositive. Here the CDR3 reads CASSATGNSGNTIYF. CDR3 sequence (DNA): TGCGCCAGCAGCGCAACAGGGAATTCTGGAAACACCATATATTTT.